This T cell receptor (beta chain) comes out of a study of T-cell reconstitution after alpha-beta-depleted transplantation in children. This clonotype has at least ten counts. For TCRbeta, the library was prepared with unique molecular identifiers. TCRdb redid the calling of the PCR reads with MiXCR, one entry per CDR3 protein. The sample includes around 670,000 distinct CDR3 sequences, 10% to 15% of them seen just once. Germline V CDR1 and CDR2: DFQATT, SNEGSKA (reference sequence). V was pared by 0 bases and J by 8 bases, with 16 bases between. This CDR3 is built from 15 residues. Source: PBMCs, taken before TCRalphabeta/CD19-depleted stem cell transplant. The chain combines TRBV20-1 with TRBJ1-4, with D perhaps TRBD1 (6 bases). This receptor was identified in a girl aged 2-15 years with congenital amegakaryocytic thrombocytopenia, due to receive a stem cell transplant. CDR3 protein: CSARDFRDINEKLFF. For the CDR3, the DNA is TGCAGTGCTAGAGATTTCAGGGACATTAACGAAAAACTGTTTTTT.